One T cell receptor beta chain is described in this entry. This sample is part of a study of blood T cell repertoires in COVID-19. Study as a whole: In each case, the material was cDNA or gDNA derived from T cells, B-cell-depleted T cells, or PBMCs.

Cohorts were assigned according to the clinical history that participants reported. The germline V gene encodes CDR1 MNHNY and CDR2 SVGAGI (reference sequence). The CDR3 is made up of 14 amino acids. The germline V and J ends were trimmed by 2 bases and 4 bases, with 9 bases remaining between them. Original methodology: Using reference gene primer amplification, nucleated cell counts were estimated. Sequenced by immunoSEQ multiplex PCR; TCRdb stores in-frame clones only, minus some. V and J calls and clone size come straight from that table; D and trimming were deduced from the DNA. The table lists about 210,000 clones, about four fifths of them singletons.

This sequence joins TRBV6-6 and TRBJ1-5, with D hard to call. The origin of this receptor is a woman in her fifties or sixties with acute COVID-19. Material for sequencing was PBMCs or T cells enriched from blood (not recorded which). CDR3 DNA: TGTGCCAGCAGTTACGAGCCACTGAATCAGCCCCAGCATTTT. It codes for CASSYEPLNQPQHF.